This passage covers 11 T cell receptor beta chains from one sample sequenced in a study of T cell clusters in autoimmune cytopenias. Each sample's input was about 270 ng genomic DNA, 38,000 or so genome equivalents. TRB was amplified by touch-down multiplex PCR, primer pools A and B combined. Following a re-call of the multiplex PCR reads, TCRdb has one entry per CDR3 protein and lacks DNA. The sample data list several thousand distinct CDR3 sequences. This sample was also put to use in a study of T cell repertoires in aging, cancer and after chemotherapy.

What was sequenced was peripheral blood. All receptors come from a human donor in good health.

The rearrangement joins TRBV6-5 to TRBJ2-2; TCRdb returns TRBD1, unconfirmable since there is no DNA. CDR3 length: 15 residues. Germline V gene lookup returns CDR1 MNHEY and CDR2 SVGAGI. The chain's CDR3 is CASPFRTGVHGELFF.

This clonotype counts as medium-sized (0.01 to 0.1%) by frequency. The CDR3 is CASSIGLAGNEQFF. The rearrangement joins TRBV19 to TRBJ2-1; TCRdb picks TRBD2, but there is no DNA to check that call. This CDR3 is built from 14 residues. In germline, CDR1 is LNHDA, CDR2 SQIVND (reference sequence).

The V gene is TRBV6-2 or TRBV6-3, the J gene TRBJ2-7; TCRdb gives TRBD2 as the D gene, but with no DNA this cannot be confirmed. The CDR3 runs to 15 residues. Germline CDR1 MNHEY, CDR2 SVGEGT. The CDR3 spells CASSRSSGGTYEQYF.

The genes are TRBV6-5 and TRBJ2-2; TCRdb lists TRBD1, though no DNA is available to test this call. CDR1 MNHEY and CDR2 SVGAGI come from the germline V gene. This CDR3 has 16 amino acids. The CDR3 sequence is CASSYENRGRTGELFF.

This chain uses TRBV5-6 with TRBJ2-7; TCRdb reports TRBD1, a call that lacks DNA to check it against. This CDR3 spans 14 amino acids. Germline values: CDR1 SGHDT, CDR2 YYEEEE. CDR3 amino acids: CASSWAAGAYEQYF.

This rearrangement joins TRBV11-2 to TRBJ2-2; TCRdb's D call of TRBD1 is untestable without DNA. The CDR3 is 15 residues long. Per the germline V gene, CDR1 is SGHAT and CDR2 is FQNNGV. The CDR3 loop is CASSPIRGYTGELFF.

This clonotype registers medium-sized by frequency. This chain joins TRBV27 and TRBJ2-7; TCRdb outputs TRBD1, but without DNA this stays unchecked. The germline CDR1 and CDR2 sequences are MNHEY and SMNVEV (reference sequence). This CDR3 is built from 14 residues. The CDR3 is CASSLQGAQYEQYF.

The gene calls are TRBV5-6 and TRBJ2-5; TCRdb names TRBD1, which stays unverified in the absence of DNA. This CDR3 contains 14 residues. Germline lookup yields CDR1 SGHDT and CDR2 YYEEEE. The CDR3 loop is CASSPTGHKETQYF.

V and J are TRBV5-4 and TRBJ1-5; the TRBD1 assignment by TCRdb is unverifiable without DNA. In germline, CDR1 is SGHNT, CDR2 YYREEE (reference sequence). The length of the CDR3 is 14 residues. CDR3 amino acids: CASSNRDSNQPQHF.

The chain uses TRBV13 and TRBJ1-2; TCRdb selects TRBD1, and the lack of DNA leaves this call unchecked. Germline V gene data show CDR1 as PRHDT and CDR2 as FYEKMQ (reference sequence). The length of the CDR3 is 18 residues. The CDR3 here is CASSDSRGGDIGRYGYTF. The full variable domain, in which reference TRBV13 and TRBJ1-2 provide the parts outside the CDR3, is AAGVIQSPRHLIKEKRETATLKCYPIPRHDTVYWYQQGPGQDPQFLISFYEKMQSDKGSIPDRFSAQQFSDYHSELNMSSLELGDSALYFCASSDSRGGDIGRYGYTFGSGTRLTVV.

V and J are TRBV19 and TRBJ1-5. This CDR3 has 16 residues. CDR1 and CDR2 from the germline V gene are LNHDA and SQIVND (reference sequence). The CDR3 is CASSITPPQGNQPQHF.